This is a list of T cell receptor beta chains from one sample in a study of blood T cell repertoires in COVID-19. TCRdb keeps only in-frame clones here, not all; method: immunoSEQ multiplex PCR. Of about 210,000 clones in the sample, about nine tenths were seen once. The sequencing input was PBMCs or T cells enriched from blood (not recorded which). These receptors originate from a man aged 25 to 40 in a cohort exposed to, infected with or recovered from COVID-19 (not recorded which). Each CDR3 is given with its conserved first and last residue. A D gene is named only where the DNA matches it firmly. Clone size, where shown, is once, few, many, or a class for clones that have expanded.

v_gene: TRBV29-1; j_gene: TRBJ1-3; d_gene: -; abundance: once; CDR3nt: TGCAGCGTTGAAGAGTTCGGGGATACTGGAAACACCATATATTTT; CDR3aa: CSVEEFGDTGNTIYF
v_gene: TRBV28; j_gene: TRBJ1-1; d_gene: -; abundance: -; CDR3nt: TGTGCCAGCTACGGGACACCTGAAGCTTTCTTT; CDR3aa: CASYGTPEAFF
v_gene: TRBV6-5; j_gene: TRBJ1-5; d_gene: -; abundance: -; CDR3nt: TGTGCCAGCAGTTTTACAGGGAACAATCAGCCCCAGCATTTT; CDR3aa: CASSFTGNNQPQHF
v_gene: TRBV4-2; j_gene: TRBJ2-4; d_gene: -; abundance: once; CDR3nt: TGTGCCAGCAGCCAAGAAGACTTAGCCAAAAACATTCAGTACTTC; CDR3aa: CASSQEDLAKNIQYF
v_gene: TRBV28; j_gene: TRBJ1-2; d_gene: -; abundance: -; CDR3nt: TGTGCCAGCAGTTTACTTTCGCAGATCTATGGCTACACCTTC; CDR3aa: CASSLLSQIYGYTF
v_gene: TRBV19; j_gene: TRBJ1-1; d_gene: -; abundance: -; CDR3nt: TGTGCCAGTAGTATGGAGCGATCGAACACTGAAGCTTTCTTT; CDR3aa: CASSMERSNTEAFF
v_gene: TRBV29-1; j_gene: TRBJ2-1; d_gene: TRBD2; abundance: -; CDR3nt: TGCAGCGGTTCACGTGCGGGGGGGTCCTACAATGAGCAGTTCTTC; CDR3aa: CSGSRAGGSYNEQFF
v_gene: TRBV28; j_gene: TRBJ2-1; d_gene: TRBD1; abundance: -; CDR3nt: TGTGCCAGCAGTCGACCCGGGACAGGGGAGGATGAGCAGTTCTTC; CDR3aa: CASSRPGTGEDEQFF
v_gene: TRBV6-5; j_gene: TRBJ1-1; d_gene: -; abundance: -; CDR3nt: -; CDR3aa: CASSSSDNWDTEAFF
v_gene: TRBV5-6; j_gene: TRBJ2-2; d_gene: -; abundance: few; CDR3nt: TGTGCCAGCAGCACTCTTACCGGGGAGCTGTTTTTT; CDR3aa: CASSTLTGELFF
v_gene: TRBV10-2; j_gene: TRBJ1-1; d_gene: -; abundance: -; CDR3nt: TGCGCCAGCATAGGAATGGGGAGGAACACTGAAGCTTTCTTT; CDR3aa: CASIGMGRNTEAFF
v_gene: TRBV27; j_gene: TRBJ1-5; d_gene: -; abundance: -; CDR3nt: TGTGCCAGCTGGAACGGACAGTCTAGCAATCAGCCCCAGCATTTT; CDR3aa: CASWNGQSSNQPQHF
v_gene: TRBV14; j_gene: TRBJ2-1; d_gene: -; abundance: few; CDR3nt: TGTGCCAGCAGCCAAGATCTTTTTCGGGAGCCCACTGAGCAGTTCTTC; CDR3aa: CASSQDLFREPTEQFF
v_gene: TRBV15; j_gene: TRBJ2-7; d_gene: TRBD2; abundance: -; CDR3nt: TGTGCCACCAGCAGAGATATACTAGCGGGAGGGAACCACGAGCAGTACTTC; CDR3aa: CATSRDILAGGNHEQYF
v_gene: TRBV7-9; j_gene: TRBJ2-1; d_gene: TRBD2; abundance: -; CDR3nt: TGTGCCAGCAGCTTTGACCCGACTAGCTCGTCTAGCTACAATGAGCAGTTCTTC; CDR3aa: CASSFDPTSSSSYNEQFF
v_gene: TRBV19; j_gene: TRBJ2-5; d_gene: -; abundance: -; CDR3nt: TGTGCCAGTAGTGGCGGGACCTTTACGGGGGAGACCCAGTACTTC; CDR3aa: CASSGGTFTGETQYF
v_gene: TRBV12-3/TRBV12-4; j_gene: TRBJ1-1; d_gene: -; abundance: -; CDR3nt: TGTGCCACCCACAGGACCATGAACACTGAAGCTTTCTTT; CDR3aa: CATHRTMNTEAFF
v_gene: TRBV6-4; j_gene: TRBJ2-1; d_gene: TRBD2; abundance: -; CDR3nt: TGTGCCAGCAGTTCTGAAGCGGGAGGGTACAATGAGCAGTTCTTC; CDR3aa: CASSSEAGGYNEQFF
v_gene: TRBV3-1/TRBV3-2; j_gene: TRBJ2-1; d_gene: TRBD2; abundance: -; CDR3nt: TGTGCCAGCAGCCCGGGCTTTGGAACTAGCGGGAGCTCCTACAATGAGCAGTTCTTC; CDR3aa: CASSPGFGTSGSSYNEQFF
v_gene: TRBV7-2; j_gene: TRBJ2-1; d_gene: TRBD2; abundance: -; CDR3nt: TGTGCCAGCAGCTTTGGGGGGGTCAATGAGCAGTTCTTC; CDR3aa: CASSFGGVNEQFF
v_gene: TRBV7-2; j_gene: TRBJ2-3; d_gene: TRBD2; abundance: -; CDR3nt: TGTGCCAGCAGCCCTGGGCCGGGAGGAGATACAGATACGCAGTATTTT; CDR3aa: CASSPGPGGDTDTQYF
v_gene: TRBV2; j_gene: TRBJ2-1; d_gene: TRBD2; abundance: -; CDR3nt: TGTGCCAGTAGACCGGGACTAGCGTATAGCTCCTACAATGAGCAGTTCTTC; CDR3aa: CASRPGLAYSSYNEQFF
v_gene: TRBV2; j_gene: TRBJ2-2; d_gene: -; abundance: -; CDR3nt: TGTGCCAGCACGCGGGACGGGACCGGGGAGCTGTTTTTT; CDR3aa: CASTRDGTGELFF
v_gene: TRBV5-1; j_gene: TRBJ2-7; d_gene: -; abundance: -; CDR3nt: TGCGCCAGCAGCCCCCAGGGAGGTCCCTACTACGAGCAGTACTTC; CDR3aa: CASSPQGGPYYEQYF
v_gene: TRBV9; j_gene: TRBJ2-6; d_gene: TRBD1; abundance: -; CDR3nt: TGTGCCAGCACCACGGGACAGGGGCCCTCTGGGGCCAACGTCCTGACTTTC; CDR3aa: CASTTGQGPSGANVLTF
v_gene: TRBV7-2; j_gene: TRBJ2-7; d_gene: -; abundance: few; CDR3nt: TGTGCCAGCAGCTTAGTCGGTCTGAACTCCTACGAGCAGTACTTC; CDR3aa: CASSLVGLNSYEQYF
v_gene: TRBV2; j_gene: TRBJ1-2; d_gene: TRBD1; abundance: -; CDR3nt: TGTGCCAGCGAAGCCTTGGGGGACAGGGCCAATGGCTACACCTTC; CDR3aa: CASEALGDRANGYTF
v_gene: TRBV27; j_gene: TRBJ2-2; d_gene: -; abundance: -; CDR3nt: TGTGCCAGCAGTTTAGGGCTGTACACCGGGGAGCTGTTTTTT; CDR3aa: CASSLGLYTGELFF
v_gene: TRBV5-1; j_gene: TRBJ2-7; d_gene: -; abundance: few; CDR3nt: TGCGCCAGCAGCAACCCGGCTAGCGAGCAGTACTTC; CDR3aa: CASSNPASEQYF
v_gene: TRBV5-1; j_gene: TRBJ2-1; d_gene: TRBD2; abundance: -; CDR3nt: TGCGCCAGCAATAGCGGGAGTCCGAACAATGAGCAGTTCTTC; CDR3aa: CASNSGSPNNEQFF
v_gene: TRBV18; j_gene: TRBJ1-4; d_gene: -; abundance: -; CDR3nt: TGTGCCAGCTCACCGGGGACTTGGGTTGAAAAACTGTTTTTT; CDR3aa: CASSPGTWVEKLFF
v_gene: TRBV3-1/TRBV3-2; j_gene: TRBJ2-2; d_gene: -; abundance: -; CDR3nt: TGTGCCAGCAGCCCAAATCTTCTAAACACCGGGGAGCTGTTTTTT; CDR3aa: CASSPNLLNTGELFF
v_gene: TRBV14; j_gene: TRBJ2-7; d_gene: -; abundance: once; CDR3nt: TGTGCCAGCAGCCATTCCGGGTTCTACGAGCAGTACTTC; CDR3aa: CASSHSGFYEQYF
v_gene: TRBV19; j_gene: TRBJ1-5; d_gene: TRBD1; abundance: -; CDR3nt: TGTGCCAGTAGTATCCCCCACAGGGGCGTGTATAGCAATCAGCCCCAGCATTTT; CDR3aa: CASSIPHRGVYSNQPQHF
v_gene: TRBV19; j_gene: TRBJ2-7; d_gene: -; abundance: -; CDR3nt: TGTGCCAGTAGTTCTCATGCGGTACCCTACGAGCAGTACTTC; CDR3aa: CASSSHAVPYEQYF
v_gene: TRBV7-9; j_gene: TRBJ2-7; d_gene: TRBD1; abundance: -; CDR3nt: TGTGCCAGCAGCCCTCGACAGGGTGGCTACGAGCAGTACTTC; CDR3aa: CASSPRQGGYEQYF
v_gene: TRBV27; j_gene: TRBJ1-1; d_gene: -; abundance: -; CDR3nt: TGTGCCAGCAGTTTAGTCCCGGGGGCTGAAGCTTTCTTT; CDR3aa: CASSLVPGAEAFF
v_gene: TRBV5-1; j_gene: TRBJ1-3; d_gene: TRBD1; abundance: -; CDR3nt: TGCGCCAGCAGACCCGGGACAGACTCTGGAAACACCATATATTTT; CDR3aa: CASRPGTDSGNTIYF